Sequencing of this TCR beta chain was carried out in a study of blood T cell repertoires in COVID-19. J was trimmed by 2 bases and V by 4 bases; bases with no gene match: 1. Germline V CDR1 and CDR2: LGHNA, YSLEER. The CDR3 sequence is 15 residues long. Assay: immunoSEQ multiplex PCR; the TCRdb copy retains only in-frame clones and omits some. The sample shows about 220,000 clones, around 84% of them seen only once. This TCR was recovered from a man under 40 with active or convalescent COVID-19. The chain joins TRBV4-3 to TRBJ2-5, with TRBD2 identical over 13 bases. Source material: peripheral blood. CDR3 region: CASSPLAGGQETQYF. Here the CDR3 DNA reads TGCGCCAGCAGCCCACTAGCGGGGGGGCAAGAGACCCAGTACTTC.